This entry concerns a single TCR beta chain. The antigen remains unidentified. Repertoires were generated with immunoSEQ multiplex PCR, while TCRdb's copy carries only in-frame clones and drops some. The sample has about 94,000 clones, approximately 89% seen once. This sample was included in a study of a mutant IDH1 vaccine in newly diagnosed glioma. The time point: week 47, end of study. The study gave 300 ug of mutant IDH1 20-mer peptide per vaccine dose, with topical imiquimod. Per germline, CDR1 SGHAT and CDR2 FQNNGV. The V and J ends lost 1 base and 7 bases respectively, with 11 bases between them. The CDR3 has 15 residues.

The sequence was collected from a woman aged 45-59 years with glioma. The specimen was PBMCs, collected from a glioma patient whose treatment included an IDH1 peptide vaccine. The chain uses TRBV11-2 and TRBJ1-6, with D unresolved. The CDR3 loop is CASSLAAQRNSPLHF. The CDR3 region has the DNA TGTGCCAGCAGCTTAGCTGCACAGAGGAATTCACCCCTCCACTTT. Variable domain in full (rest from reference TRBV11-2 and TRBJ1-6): EAGVAQSPRYKIIEKRQSVAFWCNPISGHATLYWYQQILGQGPKLLIQFQNNGVVDDSQLPKDRFSAERLKGVDSTLKIQPAKLEDSAVYLCASSLAAQRNSPLHFGNGTRLTVT.